This TCR beta chain came from a study of Ad26.COV2.S vaccination and SARS-CoV-2 variants. Stated treatment: roughly 19 received Ad26.COV2.S at low or high dose, single or two shots; about 5 received placebo; per-sample allocation not given. On day 63 after the first injection, vaccine and placebo recipients gave samples. Repertoires were generated with immunoSEQ multiplex PCR, while TCRdb's copy carries only in-frame clones and drops some. The table records about 410,000 clones, 70% to 90% of them present only once. The V end lost 6 bases, the J end lost 0 bases, and 18 bases lay between the germline ends. CDR1 is LGHNT, CDR2 FRNRAP, per germline. The CDR3 sequence is 17 residues long.

V and J are TRBV12-5 and TRBJ1-5; no definite D call. The clonotype comes from a person aged 18 to 65 who received the Ad26.COV2.S COVID-19 vaccine or a placebo. The sample in question was peripheral blood, obtained in a trial of Ad26.COV2.S vaccine versus placebo. As DNA, the CDR3 is TGTGCTAGTGGCCCCCCTATGGCGGCGTATAGCAATCAGCCCCAGCATTTT. It specifies CASGPPMAAYSNQPQHF. The entire variable domain, with the rest obtained from reference TRBV12-5 and TRBJ1-5, is as follows: DARVTQTPRHKVTEMGQEVTMRCQPILGHNTVFWYRQTMMQGLELLAYFRNRAPLDDSGMPKDRFSAEMPDATLATLKIQPSEPRDSAVYFCASGPPMAAYSNQPQHFGDGTRLSIL.